The 9 T cell receptor beta chains below come from one sample, sequenced in a study of molecular identifiers for immune sequencing clone quantification. TCRdb re-called the PCR reads through MiXCR, storing one row per CDR3 protein. The sample carries 50,000 to 65,000 distinct CDR3 sequences, under 30% recorded once. The sample was naive CD8+ T cells from blood, with Jurkat cell RNA spiked in. Specified subset: FACS-sorted CD8+CD4-CCR7+CD45RA+ naive T cells. These receptors all come from a human donor in good health. Some libraries in this study had Jurkat cell RNA spiked in.

As regards this clonotype: A much larger clonotype is one base distant, so this may be a read error. The V call is TRBV27, the J call TRBJ1-2; TRBD1 matches 9 bases. This CDR3 spans 15 amino acids. Germline assignment: CDR1 MNHEY and CDR2 SMNVEV (reference sequence). CDR3 sequence reads: CAGSSGTGLLYGYTF. The DNA of the CDR3 is TGTGCCGGCAGTTCTGGGACAGGGCTCCTATATGGCTACACCTTC.

This clonotype was found many times. This chain joins TRBV30 and TRBJ1-5; D might be TRBD1 (5 bases). Germline CDR1 is GTSNPN and CDR2 is SVGIG (reference sequence). CDR3 length equals 11 residues. V gave up 0 bases and J gave up 9 bases, with 6 bases separating them. Here the CDR3 DNA reads TGTGCCTGGAGTGTTGGGGGGCCCCAGCATTTT. This sequence encodes CAWSVGGPQHF.

This sequence joins TRBV6-2 or TRBV6-3 and TRBJ2-4; D remains ambiguous. This CDR3 region has 13 residues. CDR1 is MNHEY, CDR2 SVGEGT, per germline. V dropped 10 bases and J dropped 0 bases, with 10 bases sitting between them. The CDR3 DNA reads TGTGCCACCCAGGAACTAGCCAAAAACATTCAGTACTTC. Its translation: CATQELAKNIQYF.

This clonotype has only a few counts. At one boundary the junction diverges from the germline segment, which might be a read error. DNA of the CDR3: TGTGCCAGCAGCCAGGGGTCTGGATCCTACGGGCAGTACTTC. Protein product: CASSQGSGSYGQYF. The rearrangement uses TRBV28 and TRBJ2-7; a weak D match, TRBD1 (6 bases). CDR1 and CDR2 from the germline V gene are MDHEN and SYDVKM. The CDR3 length is 14 residues.

With respect to this clonotype: Being one base from a much bigger clone, this may be a read error. The rearrangement joins TRBV28 to TRBJ2-5; 8 bases line up with TRBD2. The CDR3 runs 13 residues. CDR1 is MDHEN, CDR2 SYDVKM, per germline. This chain's CDR3 is CASSPDGGESQYF. In DNA form, the CDR3 reads TGTGCCAGCTCCCCGGACGGGGGGGAGAGCCAGTACTTC. The complete variable domain, with remaining parts taken from reference TRBV28 and TRBJ2-5, reads DVKVTQSSRYLVKRTGEKVFLECVQDMDHENMFWYRQDPGLGLRLIYFSYDVKMKEKGDIPEGYSVSREKKERFSLILESASTNQTSMYLCASSPDGGESQYFGPGTRLLVL.

This clonotype was counted at least ten times. This chain links TRBV7-8 with TRBJ2-3; D call uncertain. The V end lost 5 bases, the J end lost 5 bases, and 11 bases lay between the germline ends. Germline-derived CDR1 and CDR2 are SGHVS and FQNEAQ. This CDR3 region has 13 residues. The CDR3 reads CASSLPAGDTQYF. CDR3 nucleotides: TGTGCCAGCAGCCTTCCGGCCGGAGATACGCAGTATTTT.

This clonotype has more than one count but fewer than ten. V is TRBV7-9 and J is TRBJ2-1; possibly TRBD1 for D (5 bases). Trimming cost V 1 base and J 5 bases, with 9 bases left between them. The CDR3 loop spans 14 amino acids. CDR1 and CDR2 from the germline V gene are SEHNR and FQNEAQ (reference sequence). The CDR3 sequence is CASSLGDSDNEQFF. CDR3 sequence (DNA): TGTGCCAGCAGCTTAGGAGACAGCGACAATGAGCAGTTCTTC.

This clonotype occurred many times. J is TRBJ1-1 and V is TRBV5-1; D is ambiguous. Germline V gene sequence: CDR1 SGHRS, CDR2 YFSETQ. The CDR3 is 13 amino acids. V was shortened by 2 bases and J by 4 bases, with 9 bases between the two germline ends. Here the CDR3 reads CASSFFSGTEAFF. CDR3 DNA: TGCGCCAGCAGCTTCTTTTCAGGCACTGAAGCTTTCTTT.

The J gene is TRBJ2-1, the V gene TRBV29-1; 14 bases agree with TRBD2. CDR1 is SQVTM, CDR2 ANQGSEA, per germline. The trim removed 2 bases at V and 3 bases at J, leaving 9 bases unmatched. The CDR3 contains 18 residues. The CDR3 nucleotides are TGCAGCGTTGAAAGGGGACTAGCGGGAGTTTCAAGCTACAATGAGCAGTTCTTC. This sequence encodes CSVERGLAGVSSYNEQFF.